The rows below give T cell receptor beta chains drawn from one sample of a study of cytomegalovirus exposure and HLA in healthy donors. The method was immunoSEQ multiplex PCR; TCRdb's version includes in-frame clones alone and lacks a portion of them. The sample includes under 200,000 clones, about 65% of them seen just once. Input material: PBMCs. All receptors come from a woman aged 18-29 years in good health and CMV-seropositive. Both conserved end residues are part of each CDR3.

J,V,length,CDR3
TRBJ2-1,TRBV6-1,15,CASSYTGGTYNEQFF
-,TRBV5-6,14,CASSLVDRDYEQYF
TRBJ1-1,TRBV28,13,CASSLGQLLEAFF
TRBJ1-5,TRBV19,15,CASSRGQGKDQPQHF
TRBJ1-5,TRBV29-1,14,CSARLVGGDQPQHF
TRBJ2-1,TRBV27,15,CASSFGGSSYNEQFF
TRBJ2-7,TRBV6-5,15,CASSRMSGGYYERYF
TRBJ1-2,TRBV6-5,13,CASSSTPNYGYTF
TRBJ1-1,TRBV7-9,13,CASSWALNTEAFF
TRBJ2-7,TRBV5-1,15,CASSWGRTSGYEQYF
TRBJ2-3,TRBV7-3,15,CASSRTSGTADTQYF
TRBJ1-2,TRBV6-4,12,CASRNSGGGYTF
TRBJ1-4,TRBV4-1,15,CASSQGTGRDEKLFF
TRBJ2-3,TRBV19,12,CASSPQTDTQYF
TRBJ1-6,TRBV6-5,14,CASSYLRRNSPLHF
TRBJ1-2,TRBV5-6,11,CARQGPDGYTF
TRBJ2-1,TRBV30,13,CAWSYQVPPEQFF
TRBJ2-1,TRBV11-2,16,CASSPILRTSVYEQFF
TRBJ2-7,TRBV5-5,14,CASSFRQGSYEQYF
TRBJ1-6,TRBV18,15,CASSPPRGVDSPLHF
TRBJ1-3,TRBV28,15,CASSFGLGGRNTIYF
TRBJ2-7,TRBV28,14,CASRPTGEAYEQYF
TRBJ1-1,TRBV27,14,CASSFLGGATEAFF
TRBJ1-5,TRBV28,14,CASSLVIVSQPQHF
TRBJ2-7,TRBV7-9,15,CASSLRSSGYYEQYF
TRBJ2-5,TRBV2,15,CANTIGTSVVETQYF
TRBJ1-1,TRBV6-5,11,CASRAGTEAFF
TRBJ1-2,TRBV5-1,13,CASSAADRGGYTF
TRBJ2-2,TRBV2,14,CASSEQGGTGELFF
TRBJ2-1,TRBV7-9,15,CASSGSAAGDNEQFF
TRBJ2-1,TRBV5-4,13,CASSFRRANEQFF
TRBJ2-5,TRBV20-1,11,CSARTEGTQYF
TRBJ2-3,TRBV6-5,14,CASSSSPSTDTQYF
TRBJ1-1,TRBV14,16,CASSQSRDSPNTEAFF
TRBJ2-1,TRBV5-1,16,CASSSPLTGNYNEQFF
TRBJ1-1,TRBV7-3,14,CASSLIGQNTEAFF
TRBJ1-2,TRBV18,16,CASSPQQTERNYGYTF
TRBJ2-7,TRBV10-3,15,CAISESTGNPYEQYF
TRBJ2-3,TRBV7-6,15,CASSSSGESTDTQYF
TRBJ1-5,TRBV28,15,CASSFRGARNQPQHF
TRBJ1-1,TRBV30,13,CAWEGGMNTEAFF
TRBJ1-4,TRBV30,13,CAWSEQGSEKLFF